This T cell receptor beta chain was sequenced during a study of stem cell transplantation in POMP-related autoinflammatory disease. Study context: Defective thymoproteasomes were hypothesized to impair CD8+ T-cell positive selection. Study conclusions and caveats: Unique TRB V-J gene pairings were limited in number in patients with PRAID. A trend toward lower repertoire diversity and greater clonality appeared in every analyzed T-cell subset of PRAID patients.

As regards this clone: Its specificity is unknown. One end of the junction does not line up with germline, which may come from a read error.

Germline CDR1 is MGHDK and CDR2 is SYGVNS. CDR3 length: 15 amino acids. PRAID featured immunodeficiency plus autoinflammation. The repertoire was sequenced with immunoSEQ multiplex PCR; TCRdb's copy has only in-frame clones and lacks some. The sample holds 9,900 or so clones; about four fifths are singletons and the top ten take 3.5% to 5%. The sequence was obtained from a human patient with POMP-related autoinflammation and immune dysregulation (PRAID). Part of the T cells may come from the graft donor. Sequenced material: CD4+ T cells from PBMCs, taken after stem cell transplantation. This sequence joins TRBV25-1 and TRBJ1-4; tentative D call: TRBD1 (5 bases). The CDR3 DNA sequence: TGTGCCAGCAGCGAATCTGGCCAGGGCGGAGAAAAACTGTTTTTT. Translating gives CASSESGQGGEKLFF.